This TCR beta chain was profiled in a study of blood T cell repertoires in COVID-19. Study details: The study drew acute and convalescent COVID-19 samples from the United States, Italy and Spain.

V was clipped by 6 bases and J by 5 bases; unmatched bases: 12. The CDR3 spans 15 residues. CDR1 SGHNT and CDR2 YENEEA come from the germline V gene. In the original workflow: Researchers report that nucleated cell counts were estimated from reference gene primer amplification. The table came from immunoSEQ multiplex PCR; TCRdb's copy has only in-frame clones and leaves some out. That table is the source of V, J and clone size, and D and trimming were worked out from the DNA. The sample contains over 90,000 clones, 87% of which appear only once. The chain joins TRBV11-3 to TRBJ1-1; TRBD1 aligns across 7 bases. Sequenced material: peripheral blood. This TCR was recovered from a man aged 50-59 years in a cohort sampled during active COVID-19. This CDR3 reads CASRPVGQPGTEAFF. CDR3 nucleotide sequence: TGTGCCAGCAGACCGGTGGGACAGCCGGGGACTGAAGCTTTCTTT.